The clone carrying this T cell receptor (beta chain) was observed a single time. Methods used by the authors: Cell counts per sample came from amplifying reference gene primers. Using immunoSEQ multiplex PCR, the repertoire was profiled, and TCRdb retains in-frame clones only, with some absent. V and J calls and clone size are copied from that table; D and trimming were computed from the DNA. This sample has about 200,000 clones; roughly 90% occur once, and the top ten carry 2.2%. The sample belongs to a study of blood T cell repertoires in COVID-19. Study context: Researchers got acute and convalescent COVID-19 samples from the United States, Italy and Spain. T cells, B-cell-depleted T cells, or PBMCs provided the cDNA or gDNA that served as material.

With 2 bases removed from V and 10 bases from J, the gap between germline ends came to 15 bases. CDR1 is GTSNPN and CDR2 is SVGIG in the germline V gene (reference sequence). This CDR3 has 13 amino acids. The source is a woman between 50 and 59 years old with acute or convalescent COVID-19. The sequencing input was peripheral blood. This chain joins TRBV30 and TRBJ2-1; D is possibly TRBD2 (6 bases). The CDR3 DNA reads as TGTGCCTGGAGTCGCCGGAGGGAAGGGGAGCAGTTCTTC. Protein: CAWSRRREGEQFF.